Reported below is one T cell receptor beta chain. The table lists this clonotype with many counts. It has no known antigen specificity. Per-base quality was not reported, and no clone a single base away is much larger than it. The data were taken from a study of Graves' ophthalmopathy and Graves' hyperthyroidism (dated by TCRdb to the late 2010s). In the study overall: Peripheral blood was collected before any treatment was given, at the time of initial diagnosis. After sampling, hyperthyroidism patients received methimazole starting at 30 mg daily, and ophthalmopathy patients received high-dose intravenous methylprednisolone. In roughly 6 hyperthyroidism patients, T-cell repertoires of thyroid tissue and blood were compared. In total, 135 blood samples were TCR-sequenced: 43 ophthalmopathy, under 85 hyperthyroidism and some 17 hyperthyroidism-to-ophthalmopathy patients. The study used signatures of the TCR beta repertoire to tell Graves' ophthalmopathy apart from Graves' hyperthyroidism and to predict which patients would progress to ophthalmopathy. An independent validation cohort comprised some 19 hyperthyroidism patients and 15 to 17 patients who later progressed from hyperthyroidism to ophthalmopathy. To explore V-J signatures distinguishing ophthalmopathy from hyperthyroidism, a discovery set of more than 95 patients (fewer than 45 ophthalmopathy, around 55 stable hyperthyroidism) was enrolled. Broad study findings and their caveats: No statistical method was used to set the sample size in advance, and the investigators knew which group each participant was assigned to. In cross-validation, the 13-signature model distinguished ophthalmopathy from stable hyperthyroidism with 87.88% sensitivity and 81.08% specificity, while in the test set the corresponding values were approximately 79% and 70%. In validation, the model predicted ophthalmopathy progression with 55% to 71% sensitivity and roughly 78% specificity; fewer than 15 predicted patients were CT-confirmed with GO in a median of around 6 months. Most expanded thyroid clonotypes with frequency above 0.001 were also detected in blood, suggesting blood repertoires may reflect the thyroid immune response.

Taken from the germline V gene (reference sequence), the CDR1 and CDR2 loops are LNHDA and SQIVND. V is pruned by 4 bases and J by 4 bases, leaving 11 bases of the junction without a gene match. CDR3 length: 16 amino acids, cysteine to phenylalanine. Just the 48-base CDR3 DNA is kept, in frame starting at base 1. A patient counted as having stable hyperthyroidism if there was no progression to ophthalmopathy within 18 months of follow-up. Hyperthyroidism patients were newly diagnosed, were aged 18 to 65 years, and had a disease duration under 2 months. Anyone with other autoimmune diseases, uncontrolled infections, pregnancy or lactation was excluded from the study. Clinical symptoms, serum thyroxine, TRAb, thyroid ultrasound and orbital computed tomography formed the basis of the diagnosis. PBMCs were isolated from more than 8 ml of fresh peripheral blood by Ficoll-Paque density gradient centrifugation. Total RNA was extracted with Trizol reagent and quality-checked on an Agilent 2100 Bioanalyzer.

For repertoire sequencing, the TCR beta CDR3 regions were amplified from RNA transcripts. A first-round RT-PCR used HTBI primers with the Qiagen OneStep RT-PCR kit, followed by a second-round multiplex PCR, size selection and purification. Libraries were sequenced on an Illumina HiSeq2000 using paired-end 100 bp reads. On the authors' methods: SOAPnuke was used to process the reads, removing any read that contained adapters or uncalled bases, had a mean Phred below 15, or lacked an exact match to the constant primer or identifier. High-quality paired reads were merged with COPE v1.2.5. Unique nucleotide sequences were defined as clonotypes and aligned to IMGT TRB V, D and J references using MiTCR v1.1. The analysis was limited to V-J combinations with a frequency above 0.0001, which together covered roughly 99% of repertoires. For each V-J combination, a TCR clonal expansion and chaos score was defined as the ratio of F50 clonal expansion to chaos observed in the TCRdist matrix. Welch's t-statistics and random forest were used to reduce features to about a dozen V-J combinations, which were fed into a naive Bayes classifier. The Morisita-Horn index was used to measure how similar the thyroid and blood repertoires were. TCRdb reprocessing: public reads trimmed at Q25 with fastp, clones called with MiXCR, in-frame beta chains kept. Every CDR3 protein is listed once, alongside the most common genes and DNA of its rows. TCRdb, not the authors, supplied the V and J calls. In all, the sample holds some 360,000 distinct CDR3 sequences, and about a sixth of those were seen once. The ten top clones hold 2% to 2.5% of the sample.

The clonotype was recovered from an adult woman with stable Graves' hyperthyroidism. Sample: peripheral blood. The chain is encoded by TRBV19 joined to TRBJ1-1, with 8 bases matching TRBD1. CDR3 protein: CASSNRAKTGVTEAFF. The base sequence is TGTGCCAGTAGTAATAGAGCAAAGACAGGGGTCACTGAAGCTTTCTTT.